This entry describes one TCR beta chain. The sequenced fragment ends 3 residues before the CDR3 boundary, so the rest is inferred from the germline J gene. TCRdb's copy holds only in-frame clones and misses some; the assay was immunoSEQ multiplex PCR. The listing contains around 48,000 clones. The ends lost 3 bases at V and 3 bases at J; junction bases unmatched: 3. The CDR3 runs to 14 residues. Per the germline V gene, CDR1 is KGHSH and CDR2 is LQKENI. The record originates from a study of Tregs in tolerant kidney transplant recipients. Sequencing used CD4+ T cells from blood, obtained before the transplant. This chain links TRBV18 with TRBJ2-7; 9 nucleotides agree with TRBD2. The TCR sequence derives from a human donor who received a combined kidney and bone marrow transplant. The CDR3 sequence is CASSPPTSGYEQYF. The sequenced CDR3 bases are TGTGCCAGCTCACCGCCGACTAGCGGCTACGAG.